This TCR beta chain was documented in a study of blood T cell repertoires in COVID-19. For the study at large: Both acute and convalescent COVID-19 samples were obtained from the United States, Italy and Spain.

The CDR3 length is 19 residues. The V and J ends lost 0 bases and 0 bases respectively, with 17 bases between them. Germline V gene sequence: CDR1 LNHNV, CDR2 YYDKDF (reference sequence). Participants, about 18 to 90 years old, spanned some 23 US areas. Grouping used clinical history reported by participants in a survey and questionnaire. Cohort 3 donors counted as recovered after two negative PCRs, clearance, or resolved symptoms. Sequencing used immunoSEQ multiplex PCR; TCRdb keeps in-frame clones, though not all of them. Among nearly 250,000 clones listed, about 82% were seen once. The genes are TRBV15 and TRBJ1-4, with unresolved D. The TCR sequence derives from a woman in her forties or fifties who had recovered from COVID-19. Material for sequencing was PBMCs or T cells enriched from blood (not recorded which). The CDR3 loop reads CATSRDLGRGYSTNEKLFF. CDR3 DNA sequence: TGTGCCACCAGCAGAGATCTTGGAAGAGGCTATTCAACTAATGAAAAACTGTTTTTT.